This T cell receptor beta chain appears in the sequencing data of a study of blood T cell repertoires in COVID-19. Study context: Italy, Spain and the United States were the sources of the convalescent and acute COVID-19 samples. The cDNA or gDNA used as material had been derived from T cells, B-cell-depleted T cells, or PBMCs.

As processed by the authors: Reference gene primer amplification in the assay estimated nucleated cell counts. Method: immunoSEQ multiplex PCR; TCRdb's copy keeps in-frame clones and lacks some. That table furnishes V, J and clone size, whereas the DNA furnished D and trimming. Of just under 90,000 clones listed, around 72% are singletons. The receptor comes from an elderly woman with acute or convalescent COVID-19. The specimen was peripheral blood.

The CDR3 spells CASSTFGRGGLEAFF. Here the CDR3 DNA reads TGTGCCAGTTCGACCTTCGGCAGGGGCGGGCTTGAAGCTTTCTTT. This rearrangement joins TRBV19 to TRBJ1-1; TRBD1 might be the D (6 bases). This CDR3 is 15 amino acids long. Germline CDR1 reads LNHDA; CDR2 reads SQIVND (reference sequence). Trimming removed 8 bases at V and 7 bases at J, with 23 bases between. The full variable domain, in which reference TRBV19 and TRBJ1-1 provide the parts outside the CDR3, is DGGITQSPKYLFRKEGQNVTLSCEQNLNHDAMYWYRQDPGQGLRLIYYSQIVNDFQKGDIAEGYSVSREKKESFPLTVTSAQKNPTAFYLCASSTFGRGGLEAFFGQGTRLTVV.